This T cell receptor beta chain was sequenced in a study of shared clonotypes between healthy human individuals. Study context: The composition of the donors was a couple of women and three men aged 18 to 49.

Method: immunoSEQ multiplex PCR; TCRdb's copy keeps in-frame clones and lacks some. The repertoire holds over a million clones, 75% to 80% seen once, with around 0.61% in the top ten. Trimming pared 2 bases from V and 0 bases from J, leaving 11 bases between. The CDR3 sequence is 16 residues long. The germline CDR1 and CDR2 sequences are SGHNT and YENEEA. The J gene is TRBJ2-1, the V gene TRBV11-3, with D perhaps being TRBD1 or TRBD2 (5 bases each). Specimen: memory CD4+ T cells from PBMCs. Subset denoted: CD45RA-negative fraction. The sequence derives from a man aged 18 to 29 in good health. Some clones in this sample may be carry-over from other donors' samples. The CDR3 protein is CASSLWPGSSYNEQFF. For the CDR3, the DNA is TGTGCCAGCAGCTTATGGCCAGGGAGCTCCTACAATGAGCAGTTCTTC.